The TCR beta chain described here comes from a study of CD8+ T cells in alopecia areata (dated by TCRdb to the late 2010s). Context from the whole study: The treated patients, all with moderate-to-severe alopecia areata, were enrolled in an open-label pilot trial of oral tofacitinib given at 5 to 10 mg twice daily. Tofacitinib was administered for 6 to 18 months, and 6 months of follow-up off drug were then conducted to assess delayed response and recurrence. Disease severity in treated patients was measured with the SALT score, which quantifies the percentage of affected scalp surface area. To study T cell clonal expansion in alopecia areata, the researchers applied high-throughput TCRbeta sequencing to both the C3H/HeJ mouse model and human patients. Human TCRbeta sequencing covered scalp tissue and sorted CD4+ and CD8+ peripheral blood T cells from patchy and totalis/universalis alopecia areata patients and healthy controls. Biopsies were taken from tofacitinib-treated patients at baseline and again at 4 and 24 weeks into treatment, and several of those patients also had a later scalp biopsy. Scalp clonality was compared across normal scalp (n=4), patchy alopecia areata scalp (n=8), and alopecia totalis/universalis scalp (n=8). RNA came from the PAXgene miRNA kit for fixed scalp, the miRNeasy kit for PBMCs, and the RNeasy kit for mouse skin. TCRbeta CDR3 regions were amplified by immunoSEQ multiplex PCR with 35 Vbeta forward and 13 Jbeta reverse primers. Study-level results and caveats: Scalp clonality and the number of expanded CD8+ clones among the top 100 scalp clones were significantly decreased by tofacitinib. Compared with mice, TCR sequences shared between patients were less clear, possibly partly because of HLA diversity across the patient population. Many expanded lesional clones were found to persist in scalp and blood during tofacitinib treatment, and relapse after treatment cessation may be partly explained by this persistence. Compared with normal scalp, lesional scalp had higher clonality and more expanded CD8+ clones, particularly in alopecia totalis/universalis, a pattern that suggests antigenic drive. Because the treated cohort was small and included a single nonresponder, larger studies are needed to assess links between baseline CD8+ expansion and response. Scalp TCR repertoire analysis is complicated because resident alphabeta T cells in normal human skin are also sequenced, whereas mouse skin is dominated by gammadelta T cells.

Receptor libraries were prepared by the immunoSEQ multiplex PCR assay. To provide template for TCR sequencing, every sample had RNA extracted and reverse transcribed into cDNA. First-strand cDNA was synthesized using SuperScript III with a 2:1 mix of oligo-dT and random hexamers. A synthetic immune receptor repertoire was used to gauge amplification bias, and whatever bias remained was removed computationally. In the authors' own workflow: Raw reads were preprocessed to remove errors, and CDR3 was defined according to IMGT conventions as the region from the conserved cysteine to phenylalanine. Clonality was computed as 1 minus the Shannon entropy, with the entropy normalized by log2 of the number of productive unique TCRs. Scalp TCRbeta sequences were cross-referenced with sorted blood CD4 and CD8 repertoires so that the CD4 or CD8 identity of scalp clones could be inferred. The source is immuneACCESS, and TCRdb retained only in-frame sequences with V and J called. Part of the clones is not carried over; for the studies checked, unresolved V genes explain less than half of this, and the remainder is unexplained. V and J calls and clone size are those listed in that table; D and trimming were worked out from the DNA. This sample has 10,000 to 15,000 clones in its table, and about 65% of those were observed once. The ten largest account for roughly 7.3% of the sample.

With regard to this clone: Its cognate antigen has yet to be identified. Base qualities are missing; no much larger clone stands one base away.

The label giving this sample's time point can be read as: roughly 27 days on oral tofacitinib. What the treatment or condition label conveys for this sample: oral pan-JAK inhibitor, 5-10 mg twice daily. Peripheral blood and lesional scalp punch biopsies were obtained from patients with alopecia areata. Human scalp biopsies were immediately fixed in PAXgene tissue containers. From the germline V gene, CDR1 is MNHNS and CDR2 is SASEGT. V loses 5 bases, J loses 6 bases, and the germline ends lie 10 bases apart. From cysteine to phenylalanine, the CDR3 is 12 amino acids long. Kept here is only the CDR3 DNA, which spans 36 bases and is read in frame from base 1.

The sequences come from skin, collected at week 4, from a patient treated with tofacitinib. The chain employs TRBV6-1 and TRBJ1-1; a confident D gene designation cannot be given. The TCR originated in a human donor with alopecia areata. This receptor has the CDR3 CASSSGKAEAFF. The base sequence is TGTGCCAGCAGTTCCGGTAAAGCTGAAGCTTTCTTT.